These 19 T cell receptor beta chains share one sample of origin, sequenced in a study of blood T cell repertoires in COVID-19. Libraries were prepared by immunoSEQ multiplex PCR; TCRdb keeps only in-frame clonotypes and omits some of them. The table records over 250,000 clones, around 84% of them present only once. The sample was peripheral blood. These receptors came from a human donor with COVID-19, enrolled during active disease. The donor label of this sample is uncertain.

The rearrangement uses TRBV29-1 and TRBJ2-7; D is unresolved. The CDR3 runs to 13 residues. Trimming cost V 4 bases and J 2 bases, with 12 bases left between them. The germline CDR1 and CDR2 sequences are SQVTM and ANQGSEA. CDR3 in DNA: TGCAGCGTTGTTTCGGGTACTCCCTACGAGCAGTACTTC. Translation: CSVVSGTPYEQYF.

The chain is built from TRBV7-6 and TRBJ2-7, with a tentative D call TRBD2 (6 bases). The V gene's germline CDR1 is SGHVS and CDR2 FNYEAQ. The CDR3 totals 13 residues. Trimming pared 6 bases from V and 5 bases from J, leaving 14 bases between. The CDR3 DNA reads as TGTGCCAGCAGTTTGTTCGGGGAGGACGAGCAGTACTTC. It encodes CASSLFGEDEQYF. The whole variable domain, remainder taken from reference TRBV7-6 and TRBJ2-7, is GAGVSQSPRYKVTKRGQDVALRCDPISGHVSLYWYRQALGQGPEFLTYFNYEAQQDKSGLPNDRFSAERPEGSISTLTIQRTEQRDSAMYRCASSLFGEDEQYFGPGTRLTVT.

This clone was observed a few times. The chain has TRBV5-4 and TRBJ1-1; D perhaps matches TRBD1 (6 bases). There are 15 residues in the CDR3. Germline CDR1 and CDR2: SGHNT and YYREEE (reference sequence). V was pared by 6 bases and J by 4 bases, with 19 bases between. CDR3 sequence: CASTYGGRATTEAFF. The CDR3 DNA reads as TGTGCCAGCACCTACGGGGGGCGAGCGACCACTGAAGCTTTCTTT.

The gene calls are TRBV4-1 and TRBJ1-4; TRBD1 matches 10 bases. Germline V gene sequence: CDR1 MGHRA, CDR2 YSYEKL. The CDR3 consists of 16 residues. V lost 1 base, J lost 6 bases, and 5 bases stayed unmatched. DNA of the CDR3: TGCGCCAGCAGCCAAGTTGGTGGGACAGGGGATGAAAAACTGTTTTTT. As protein: CASSQVGGTGDEKLFF.

The chain links TRBV5-1 to TRBJ2-3; a possible D gene is TRBD2 (6 bases). V lost 4 bases to trimming and J lost 0 bases, with 12 bases between them. The CDR3 length is 15 residues. Germline CDR1 reads SGHRS; CDR2 reads YFSETQ. In DNA, the CDR3 is TGCGCCAGCAGCCCTGCGGGACTCAGCACAGATACGCAGTATTTT. Translation: CASSPAGLSTDTQYF.

The chain uses TRBV14 and TRBJ1-1; 8 bases map to TRBD1. The CDR3 runs to 14 residues. The germline V gene encodes CDR1 SGHDN and CDR2 FVKESK. Trimming took 1 base from V and 3 from J; bases not matched to a gene: 1. CDR3 residues: CASSQGQGYTEAFF. The CDR3 DNA reads TGTGCCAGCAGCCAAGGACAGGGGTACACTGAAGCTTTCTTT.

The V and J genes are TRBV27 and TRBJ2-7, with D possibly matching TRBD1 (6 bases). Germline values: CDR1 MNHEY, CDR2 SMNVEV (reference sequence). Trimming pared 6 bases from V and 5 bases from J, leaving 14 bases between. CDR3 length equals 13 residues. Written as DNA, the CDR3 is TGTGCCAGCAGCTTTGCAGGGGAGCACGAGCAGTACTTC. Its protein is CASSFAGEHEQYF.

The rearrangement links TRBV3-1 (or the pseudogene TRBV3-2) to TRBJ1-2, with TRBD1 as a possible D gene (5 bases). The CDR3 consists of 13 residues. The germline V and J ends were trimmed by 3 bases and 8 bases, with 13 bases remaining between them. Germline V CDR1 and CDR2: LGHDT, YNNKEL (reference sequence). CDR3 coding DNA: TGTGCCAGCAGCCAGAACAGGATGGCCGGCTACACCTTC. Amino acid sequence: CASSQNRMAGYTF.

CDR3 nucleotide sequence: TGTGCCAGCACTTTACAACCTAGCGGCACCTACGAGCAGTACTTC. Its protein is CASTLQPSGTYEQYF. The chain couples TRBV6-5 to TRBJ2-7; 7 nucleotides agree with TRBD2. In germline, CDR1 is MNHEY, CDR2 SVGAGI. The length of the CDR3 is 15 residues. With V trimmed by 7 bases and J by 2 bases, 11 bases remained unmatched.

The chain combines TRBV6-5 with TRBJ2-5, with 7 bases that match TRBD2. V lost 6 bases to trimming and J lost 2 bases; unmatched junction nucleotides: 6. The length of the CDR3 is 14 residues. Germline CDR1 MNHEY, CDR2 SVGAGI. The CDR3 protein is CASSRPGLQETQYF. The DNA for the CDR3 is TGTGCCAGCAGCCGACCGGGACTACAAGAGACCCAGTACTTC.

CDR3 amino acids: CASSQGQHGYTF. The DNA of the CDR3 is TGTGCCAGCAGCCAGGGACAGCATGGCTACACCTTC. V usage is TRBV14 and J usage is TRBJ1-2, with 7 bases matching TRBD1. The CDR3 runs to 12 residues. CDR1 and CDR2 (germline): SGHDN, FVKESK. V shed 3 bases, J shed 6 bases, and the junction held 1 base outside the gene matches. The full variable domain, completed using reference TRBV14 and TRBJ1-2, is EAGVTQFPSHSVIEKGQTVTLRCDPISGHDNLYWYRRVMGKEIKFLLHFVKESKQDESGMPNNRFLAERTGGTYSTLKVQPAELEDSGVYFCASSQGQHGYTFGSGTRLTVV.

J is TRBJ2-1 and V is TRBV3-1 (or the pseudogene TRBV3-2); TRBD2 matches at 11 bases. CDR3 length equals 15 residues. The V and J ends lost 6 bases and 2 bases, in that order; junction bases with no gene match: 3. Germline lookup yields CDR1 LGHDT and CDR2 YNNKEL (reference sequence). The CDR3 is CASSPTSGTYNEQFF. As DNA, the CDR3 is TGTGCCAGCAGTCCGACTAGCGGGACCTACAATGAGCAGTTCTTC.

This sequence joins TRBV6-5 and TRBJ2-1; 7 positions agree with TRBD1. This CDR3 contains 12 residues. Unmatched junction bases numbered 9, after V lost 5 bases and J lost 14 bases. In germline, CDR1 is MNHEY, CDR2 SVGAGI. The CDR3 sequence: CASSPPETGKFF. The CDR3 nucleotides read TGTGCCAGCAGTCCACCCGAGACAGGGAAGTTCTTC.

The CDR3: CAWSVRAGWGSPLHF. The CDR3 coding sequence is TGTGCCTGGAGTGTACGGGCAGGGTGGGGTTCACCCCTCCACTTT. The genes are TRBV30 and TRBJ1-6; D may be TRBD1 (5 bases). There are 15 residues in the CDR3. Trimming took 0 bases from V and 9 from J, leaving 15 bases between them. Germline V CDR1 and CDR2: GTSNPN, SVGIG (reference sequence).

This clone was seen a few times. The gene calls are TRBV30 and TRBJ1-3; 7 positions match TRBD1. V was pared by 4 bases and J by 0 bases, with 9 bases of the junction left unmatched. Germline assignment: CDR1 GTSNPN and CDR2 SVGIG (reference sequence). The CDR3 loop spans 16 amino acids. The CDR3 DNA reads as TGTGCCTGGATCCTACCGGGACAGAGCTCTGGAAACACCATATATTTT. It specifies CAWILPGQSSGNTIYF.

The chain uses TRBV27 and TRBJ1-5, with 9 bases lining up with TRBD1. With 4 bases clipped from V and 0 bases from J, the junction kept 7 bases outside the gene matches. This CDR3 is 17 amino acids long. Germline-derived CDR1 and CDR2 are MNHEY and SMNVEV (reference sequence). The CDR3: CASSSGTGLYSNQPQHF. CDR3 DNA: TGTGCCAGCAGTTCCGGGACAGGGCTTTATAGCAATCAGCCCCAGCATTTT.

DNA of the CDR3: TGTGCCAGCAGTTTCTGGTCAGGGGCCCACACCGGGGAGCTGTTTTTT. Translated: CASSFWSGAHTGELFF. The genes are TRBV27 and TRBJ2-2; D might be TRBD1 (6 bases). The germline gives CDR1 MNHEY, CDR2 SMNVEV (reference sequence). This CDR3 has 16 residues. Trimming took 3 bases from V and 3 from J, leaving 14 bases between them.

This chain links TRBV11-2 with TRBJ2-2; no definite D call. Trimming cost V 0 bases and J 8 bases, with 13 bases left between them. The CDR3 totals 15 residues. CDR1 and CDR2 (germline): SGHAT, FQNNGV. The CDR3, as DNA: TGTGCCAGCAGCTTAGATTTTTCGGGTTTTGGGGAGCTGTTTTTT. It codes for CASSLDFSGFGELFF.

The chain uses TRBV5-6 and TRBJ2-7, with 7 bases fitting TRBD2. Per germline, CDR1 SGHDT and CDR2 YYEEEE. The CDR3 runs 14 residues. Unmatched junction bases numbered 6, after V lost 3 bases and J lost 3 bases. The CDR3 nucleotides are TGTGCCAGCAGCTCAGGAGCGGGATACTACGAGCAGTACTTC. Translation gives CASSSGAGYYEQYF.